One sample yielded the 25 T cell receptor beta chains listed below, sequenced in a study of blood T cell repertoires in COVID-19. The table came from immunoSEQ multiplex PCR; TCRdb's copy has only in-frame clones and leaves some out. The sample has roughly 290,000 clones, around 85% seen once. Sequencing input: peripheral blood. Source of these receptors: a woman aged 45-59 years with active or convalescent COVID-19.

This chain links TRBV27 with TRBJ2-7; 12 nucleotides align to TRBD1. The CDR3 has 15 amino acids. The V gene end was trimmed by 5 bases and the J gene end by 5 bases; junction bases not matched to a gene: 7. Germline CDR1 MNHEY, CDR2 SMNVEV (reference sequence). The CDR3 bases are TGTGCCAGCAGTCCCGGGACAGGGGGCTTTAACGAGCAGTACTTC. Amino acids: CASSPGTGGFNEQYF.

This rearrangement joins TRBV14 to TRBJ2-1; possible D gene TRBD2, 6 bases. CDR3 length: 13 residues. CDR1 is SGHDN and CDR2 is FVKESK in the germline V gene. Trimming pared 0 bases from V and 13 bases from J, leaving 13 bases between. The chain's CDR3 is CASSQELGLNQFF. The DNA for the CDR3 is TGTGCCAGCAGCCAAGAATTGGGACTGAATCAGTTCTTC.

The chain couples TRBV18 to TRBJ2-1; 7 nucleotides match TRBD1. V lost 0 bases to trimming and J lost 0 bases; unmatched junction nucleotides: 5. Germline CDR1 and CDR2: KGHSH and LQKENI. The CDR3 contains 17 residues. CDR3 residues: CASSPPRNRGSYNEQFF. CDR3 nucleotides: TGTGCCAGCTCACCACCGCGAAACAGGGGCTCCTACAATGAGCAGTTCTTC.

The chain is built from TRBV28 and TRBJ1-2, with D uncertain. Trimming removed 1 base at V and 3 bases at J, with 9 bases between. Germline V lookup: CDR1 MDHEN, CDR2 SYDVKM. CDR3 length equals 14 residues. In DNA form, the CDR3 reads TGTGCCAGCAGTTTATTGCGCAGGTACTATGGCTACACCTTC. This translates into CASSLLRRYYGYTF.

The chain is built from TRBV10-2 and TRBJ2-1; no definite D call. This CDR3 has 13 residues. Germline lookup yields CDR1 WSHSY and CDR2 SAAADI. V was cut by 8 bases and J by 2 bases, with 10 bases left in between. The CDR3 sequence is CASLRGPYNEQFF. DNA for the CDR3: TGCGCCAGCTTGAGAGGCCCCTACAATGAGCAGTTCTTC.

The chain uses TRBV5-4 and TRBJ1-2, with a possible D match to TRBD1 (6 bases). This CDR3 has 18 amino acids. CDR1 and CDR2 from the germline V gene are SGHNT and YYREEE (reference sequence). V lost 0 bases, J lost 4 bases, and 22 bases lay in between. CDR3 residues: CASSLGGPAGLRSYGYTF. The CDR3 DNA is TGTGCCAGCAGCTTGGGGGGGCCGGCAGGACTCCGGAGCTATGGCTACACCTTC.

This chain uses TRBV3-1 (or the pseudogene TRBV3-2) with TRBJ2-7; a weak D match, TRBD1 (5 bases). Trimming pared 4 bases from V and 3 bases from J, leaving 13 bases between. The CDR3 runs 14 residues. Looked up from germline, CDR1 is LGHDT and CDR2 is YNNKEL (reference sequence). The CDR3 is CASSLGQGRYEQYF. DNA for the CDR3: TGTGCCAGCAGCCTCGGGCAGGGTCGCTACGAGCAGTACTTC.

This clone came up once. The chain couples TRBV7-9 to TRBJ1-1; 12 nucleotides match TRBD1. The CDR3 has 16 residues. V trimming: 7 bases; J trimming: 4 bases; junction bases outside the gene matches: 10. Germline V CDR1 and CDR2: SEHNR, FQNEAQ (reference sequence). CDR3 region: CASTPGQGARSTEAFF. CDR3 sequence (DNA): TGTGCCAGCACCCCGGGACAGGGGGCGCGTTCCACTGAAGCTTTCTTT. Full variable domain (rest looked up from reference TRBV7-9 and TRBJ1-1): DTGVSQNPRHKITKRGQNVTFRCDPISEHNRLYWYRQTLGQGPEFLTYFQNEAQLEKSRLLSDRFSAERPKGSFSTLEIQRTEQGDSAMYLCASTPGQGARSTEAFFGQGTRLTVV.

V is TRBV5-1 and J is TRBJ1-1; D remains ambiguous. The ends were cut back, 1 base at V and 0 bases at J, with 7 bases in the middle. The CDR3 has 14 amino acids. CDR1 and CDR2 (germline): SGHRS, YFSETQ. As DNA, the CDR3 is TGCGCCAGCAGCTTGACAGATCTGAACACTGAAGCTTTCTTT. This translates into CASSLTDLNTEAFF.

The CDR3 sequence: CASSFGSAAYNEQFF. In DNA form, the CDR3 reads TGCGCCAGCAGCTTTGGGTCGGCGGCCTACAATGAGCAGTTCTTC. This chain connects TRBV5-1 to TRBJ2-1; no definite D call. V lost 2 bases and J lost 2, with 11 bases in between. Germline CDR1 is SGHRS and CDR2 is YFSETQ. CDR3 length: 15 residues.

This chain joins TRBV6-5 and TRBJ2-7, with D possibly being TRBD1 (6 bases). Per germline, CDR1 MNHEY and CDR2 SVGAGI. The CDR3 has 12 amino acids. V lost 6 bases, J lost 3 bases, and 9 bases lay in between. CDR3 residues: CASRTQGYEQYF. DNA for the CDR3: TGTGCCAGCAGGACACAGGGCTACGAGCAGTACTTC.

J is TRBJ1-2 and V is TRBV6-5, with TRBD1 matching 8 bases. This CDR3 has 16 residues. The V and J ends lost 4 bases and 4 bases, in that order; junction bases with no gene match: 11. Germline V gene lookup returns CDR1 MNHEY and CDR2 SVGAGI. The CDR3: CASSLLLPGTGYGYTF. CDR3 in DNA: TGTGCCAGCAGTTTACTTCTCCCCGGGACAGGCTATGGCTACACCTTC.

The genes are TRBV5-1 and TRBJ1-2, with D perhaps matching TRBD1 (6 bases). The CDR3 contains 14 residues. Germline V CDR1 and CDR2: SGHRS, YFSETQ. V dropped 0 bases and J dropped 4 bases, with 10 bases sitting between them. The CDR3 nucleotides are TGCGCCAGCAGCTTGGCCCAGGGGACCTATGGCTACACCTTC. Protein product: CASSLAQGTYGYTF.

This chain links TRBV3-1 (or the pseudogene TRBV3-2) with TRBJ2-1, with 9 nucleotides matching TRBD1. The V segment lost 4 bases and the J segment 4 bases; nucleotides outside the gene matches: 17. There are 19 residues in the CDR3. Germline V gene sequence: CDR1 LGHDT, CDR2 YNNKEL (reference sequence). CDR3 sequence: CASSRRPGTGLGVYNEQFF. In DNA form, the CDR3 reads TGTGCCAGCAGCCGACGTCCCGGGACAGGGTTAGGGGTATACAATGAGCAGTTCTTC.

The chain has TRBV5-1 and TRBJ2-3, with D maybe TRBD1 (5 bases). CDR1 and CDR2 from the germline V gene are SGHRS and YFSETQ. This CDR3 is built from 14 residues. The ends were cut back, 0 bases at V and 2 bases at J, with 7 bases in the middle. CDR3 in DNA: TGCGCCAGCAGCTTGGCCAGGGACACAGATACGCAGTATTTT. Translated: CASSLARDTDTQYF.

This chain connects TRBV5-1 to TRBJ1-1; D ambiguous. CDR3 length: 14 residues. V was cut by 4 bases and J by 3 bases, with 13 bases left in between. Germline loops: CDR1 SGHRS, CDR2 YFSETQ. For the CDR3, the DNA is TGCGCCAGCAGCCTACTTGGTTTGGACACTGAAGCTTTCTTT. Its protein is CASSLLGLDTEAFF.

The CDR3 spells CASTPQGRAYEQYF. DNA for the CDR3: TGTGCCAGCACCCCTCAGGGGAGGGCCTACGAGCAGTACTTC. The V and J genes are TRBV28 and TRBJ2-7; D may be TRBD2 (7 bases). The CDR3 extends over 14 amino acids. The V end lost 7 bases, the J end lost 2 bases, and 15 bases lay between the germline ends. Looked up from germline, CDR1 is MDHEN and CDR2 is SYDVKM.

The chain couples TRBV24-1 to TRBJ1-1; perhaps TRBD1 as D (6 bases). There are 14 residues in the CDR3. The V end was cut by 4 bases, the J end by 4 bases, with 12 bases between. Germline-derived CDR1 and CDR2 are KGHDR and SFDVKD. In DNA form, the CDR3 reads TGTGCCACCAGTGACCCCGGGACACCCACTGAAGCTTTCTTT. Protein: CATSDPGTPTEAFF.

The CDR3 is CASSTHRGWTDTQYF. Written as DNA, the CDR3 is TGTGCCAGTAGTACACACAGGGGGTGGACAGATACGCAGTATTTT. The chain combines TRBV19 with TRBJ2-3, with 8 positions matching TRBD1. Germline-derived CDR1 and CDR2 are LNHDA and SQIVND (reference sequence). V trimming: 4 bases; J trimming: 3 bases; junction bases outside the gene matches: 6. The CDR3 is 15 amino acids. Looking up the rest from reference TRBV19 and TRBJ2-3 gives the full variable domain: DGGITQSPKYLFRKEGQNVTLSCEQNLNHDAMYWYRQDPGQGLRLIYYSQIVNDFQKGDIAEGYSVSREKKESFPLTVTSAQKNPTAFYLCASSTHRGWTDTQYFGPGTRLTVL.

This sequence joins TRBV2 and TRBJ2-2, with 12 bases matching TRBD1. The germline V gene has CDR1 SNHLY and CDR2 FYNNEI. The junction had 9 bases not matched to a gene; V was cut back by 7 bases and J by 9 bases. The CDR3 is 15 amino acids. The CDR3 DNA sequence: TGTGCCAGCAAACCGGGACAGGGGGCGATCTGGGAGCTGTTTTTT. This sequence encodes CASKPGQGAIWELFF.

V gene TRBV28 combines with J gene TRBJ2-3; 9 bases agree with TRBD2. J was trimmed by 2 bases and V by 4 bases; bases with no gene match: 7. This CDR3 comprises 16 residues. Looked up from germline, CDR1 is MDHEN and CDR2 is SYDVKM. CDR3: CASSSQLAGNTDTQYF. The CDR3 nucleotides read TGTGCCAGCAGTTCCCAGCTAGCGGGAAACACAGATACGCAGTATTTT. The whole variable domain, filled in from reference TRBV28 and TRBJ2-3, reads DVKVTQSSRYLVKRTGEKVFLECVQDMDHENMFWYRQDPGLGLRLIYFSYDVKMKEKGDIPEGYSVSREKKERFSLILESASTNQTSMYLCASSSQLAGNTDTQYFGPGTRLTVL.

V is TRBV7-9 and J is TRBJ1-1, with 9 bases that match TRBD1. Trimming took 5 bases from V and 6 from J; bases not matched to a gene: 4. The CDR3 consists of 13 residues. Germline V CDR1 and CDR2: SEHNR, FQNEAQ (reference sequence). CDR3 sequence reads: CASSGQGSSEAFF. CDR3 coding DNA: TGTGCCAGCAGCGGACAGGGGTCCTCTGAAGCTTTCTTT.

As to this clone: Other DNA sequences in this specimen translate into the identical CDR3. The V and J genes are TRBV7-3 and TRBJ1-1, with TRBD1 as a possible D gene (5 bases). The CDR3 loop spans 13 amino acids. CDR1 and CDR2 from the germline V gene are SGHTA and FQGTGA. Trimming cost V 4 bases and J 2 bases, with 8 bases left between them. The CDR3 sequence: CASSSRVNTEAFF. The CDR3, as DNA: TGTGCCAGCAGCTCCAGGGTTAACACTGAAGCTTTCTTT.

V and J are TRBV5-1 and TRBJ1-2; D remains ambiguous. From germline, CDR1 is SGHRS and CDR2 YFSETQ. The CDR3 totals 14 residues. V was cut by 0 bases and J by 7 bases, with 13 bases left in between. The CDR3 loop is CASSLDIGRGGYTF. The DNA of the CDR3 is TGCGCCAGCAGCTTGGACATCGGCCGCGGTGGCTACACCTTC.

This sequence joins TRBV5-6 and TRBJ2-7; 11 bases match TRBD2. J lost 3 bases, V lost 4 bases, and 3 bases had no gene match. Germline V gene sequence: CDR1 SGHDT, CDR2 YYEEEE. The CDR3 is 14 amino acids. CDR3 residues: CASSDGTSGYEQYF. CDR3 in DNA: TGTGCCAGCAGCGATGGGACTAGCGGCTACGAGCAGTACTTC.